This T cell receptor beta chain comes out of a study of T-cell memory formation after mild COVID-19. Study in general: In these data, TCR clusters were largely donor specific. Findings and caveats of the study: Of the contracting clones, CD4+ ones lay mainly in CM and EM, and CD8+ ones in EMRA. CD4/CD8 balance held among clones contracting day 15 to 85, and later expanders leaned CD4+.

This clonotype turned up a few times. Antigen: not known. MiXCR was run by TCRdb on the 5' RACE reads, yielding one entry per CDR3 protein. Of roughly 580,000 distinct CDR3 sequences listed, approximately 18% are singletons. Material: PBMCs or a T cell subset sorted from them (not recorded which). This TCR derives from an adult woman who had mild COVID-19 (a few samples of this study predate the infection). Cell type and time point are not known.

CDR3 residues: CATSGGGGFGTEAFF. CDR3 bases: TGTGCCACCAGTGGTGGAGGGGGTTTTGGCACTGAAGCTTTCTTT. The chain employs TRBV24-1 and TRBJ1-1, with D possibly TRBD1 on 6 matching bases. CDR1 and CDR2 (germline): KGHDR, SFDVKD. CDR3 length equals 15 residues. Between the trimmed V and J ends, which lost 5 bases and 4 bases, there was a span of 16 bases.